These 10 T cell receptor beta chains share one sample of origin, sequenced in a study of cytomegalovirus exposure and HLA in healthy donors. Amplification used 60 Vbeta primers and 13 Jbeta primers. Using immunoSEQ multiplex PCR, the repertoire was profiled, and TCRdb retains in-frame clones only, with some absent. Found here are about 140,000 clones; the top ten clones hold 0.96%. Sequencing was carried out using PBMCs. These receptors were taken from a male donor in good health and CMV-seronegative.

The CDR3 nucleotides are TGTGCCAGCAGTTACGGACTAGCGGATACGTACGAGCAGTACTTC. Encoded protein: CASSYGLADTYEQYF. This sequence joins TRBV6-5 and TRBJ2-7, with TRBD2 matching 10 bases. The CDR3 covers 15 residues. J gave up 4 bases and V 2 bases, and 5 bases lay outside the gene matches. Germline CDR1 and CDR2: MNHEY and SVGAGI.

This chain links TRBV21-1 with TRBJ1-5; no DNA check was done on the table's D call, TRBD1. TRBV21-1 is described as a pseudogene. This CDR3 contains 16 residues. In DNA form, the CDR3 reads TGTGCCAGCAGCAAATGGCCGATCGCATGGGGCCAGCCCCAGCATTTT. Protein: CASSKWPIAWGQPQHF.

The rearrangement links TRBV15 to TRBJ1-5, with 8 bases fitting TRBD1. The CDR3 has 16 amino acids. CDR1 and CDR2 (germline): LNHNV, YYDKDF (reference sequence). Germline trimming cut 1 base from V and 3 bases from J; bases unmatched to any gene: 5. As DNA, the CDR3 is TGTGCCACCAGCAGAGGACAGGGGAGGGCCAATCAGCCCCAGCATTTT. It translates to CATSRGQGRANQPQHF.

The chain uses TRBV7-9 and TRBJ2-3, with D possibly matching TRBD2 (5 bases). The CDR3 has 15 residues. Germline assignment: CDR1 SEHNR and CDR2 FQNEAQ (reference sequence). Trimming shortened V by 2 bases and J by 2 bases, and 11 bases separated the two germline ends. CDR3 residues: CASSLLALNTDTQYF. The CDR3 DNA follows: TGTGCCAGCAGCTTACTAGCACTAAACACAGATACGCAGTATTTT.

V gene TRBV30 combines with J gene TRBJ1-4, with a weak D call TRBD1 (5 bases). This CDR3 region has 17 residues. CDR1 is GTSNPN and CDR2 is SVGIG in the germline V gene (reference sequence). V was pared by 0 bases and J by 6 bases, with 20 bases between. The CDR3 DNA reads as TGTGCCTGGAGTGTGGGGCTCGTCGGCACGAGTCATGAAAAACTGTTTTTT. Translating it yields CAWSVGLVGTSHEKLFF.

The chain recombines TRBV6-5 with TRBJ2-7, with 10 bases aligning to TRBD1. J lost 4 bases, V lost 0 bases, and 6 bases had no gene match. Germline V gives CDR1 MNHEY, CDR2 SVGAGI. The CDR3 contains 16 residues. CDR3: CASSYSGTGVDYEQYF. The CDR3 nucleotides are TGTGCCAGCAGTTACTCGGGGACAGGGGTTGATTACGAGCAGTACTTC.

The chain couples TRBV19 to TRBJ1-4; D is unclear. The CDR3 is 13 residues long. The germline V and J ends were trimmed by 5 bases and 8 bases, with 12 bases remaining between them. Looked up from germline, CDR1 is LNHDA and CDR2 is SQIVND (reference sequence). CDR3 in amino acids: CASSPGVKEKLFF. DNA for the CDR3: TGTGCCAGTAGTCCCGGGGTAAAAGAAAAACTGTTTTTT.

According to its frequency, this clone is large (0.1 to 1%). The chain uses TRBV4-2 and TRBJ1-1; no reliable D call. The CDR3 runs to 15 residues. V was clipped by 1 base and J by 1 base, with 10 bases between them. CDR1 is LGHNA, CDR2 YNFKEQ, per germline. The CDR3 loop is CASSQVGERNTEAFF. The CDR3, as DNA: TGTGCCAGCAGCCAAGTTGGGGAGAGGAACACTGAAGCTTTCTTT.

On this clone itself: Relative to the germline gene, one junction end is altered; a read error may explain this. V usage is TRBV30 and J usage is TRBJ2-1; the D gene is possibly TRBD2 (7 bases). CDR1 is GTSNPN and CDR2 is SVGIG in the germline V gene (reference sequence). This CDR3 is 15 amino acids long. The CDR3 coding sequence is TGTGCCTGGAGTAGGGGGGGGAACTCCAACAATGAGCAGTTCTTC. Translated, it gives CAWSRGGNSNNEQFF.

The chain employs TRBV14 and TRBJ1-1; D unresolved. The CDR3 has 17 amino acids. Germline lookup yields CDR1 SGHDN and CDR2 FVKESK. Trimming left V 0 bases short and J 0 bases short, with 14 bases between. For the CDR3, the DNA is TGTGCCAGCAGCCAAGATCTTAGGACTCCTATGAACACTGAAGCTTTCTTT. It codes for CASSQDLRTPMNTEAFF.